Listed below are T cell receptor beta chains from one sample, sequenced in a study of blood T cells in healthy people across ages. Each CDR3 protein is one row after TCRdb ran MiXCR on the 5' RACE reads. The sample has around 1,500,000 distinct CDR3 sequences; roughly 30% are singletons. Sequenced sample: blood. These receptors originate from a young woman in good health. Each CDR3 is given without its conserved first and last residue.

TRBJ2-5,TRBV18,ASSPLAGGSYSHNEQY
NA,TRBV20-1,SARDLVAGGTDEQY
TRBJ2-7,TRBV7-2,ASSLSVGNYEQY
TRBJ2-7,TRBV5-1,ASRSRRFEPRGSEQY
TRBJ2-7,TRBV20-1,SAKTSGRRYEQY
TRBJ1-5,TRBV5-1,ASRQGLNQPQH
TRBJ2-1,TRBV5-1,ASSTSGGGSGYNEQF
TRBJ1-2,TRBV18,ASSPQTGGSGYT
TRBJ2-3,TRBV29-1,SETGGGDTQY
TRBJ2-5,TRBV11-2,ASSLVGGRGETQY
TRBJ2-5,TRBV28,ASSPPLGGQETQY
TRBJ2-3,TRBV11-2,ASSLVISTDTQY
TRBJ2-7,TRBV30,AWSESGRAYHEQY
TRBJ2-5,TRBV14,ASSLSPNREAQY
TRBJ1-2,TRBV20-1,SATLGSYGYT
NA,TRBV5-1,ASSPRGVRSETQY
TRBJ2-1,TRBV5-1,ASSLALGGANEQF
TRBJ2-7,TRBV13,ASSVGRSRLGEQY
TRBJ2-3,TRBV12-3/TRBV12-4,ASSLPRVSTDTQY
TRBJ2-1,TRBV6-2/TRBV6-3,ASSTPTKSSYNEQF
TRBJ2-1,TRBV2,ASKQELPNEQF
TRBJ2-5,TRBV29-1,SVAGRGQETQY
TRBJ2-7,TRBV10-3,AISESGQGPPEQY
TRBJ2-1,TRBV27,ASSEGVISGNLENEQF
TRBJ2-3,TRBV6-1,ASSGLQLGDTQY
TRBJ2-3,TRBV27,ASSLTPWASSTDTQY
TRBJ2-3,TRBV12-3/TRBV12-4,ASSLAQPTSTDTQY
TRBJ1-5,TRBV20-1,SPRGQGVQQPQH
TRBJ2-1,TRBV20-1,SAIDPRTQLEQF
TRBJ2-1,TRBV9,ASSAGASYNEQF
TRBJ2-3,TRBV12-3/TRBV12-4,ASGWARIVTDTQY
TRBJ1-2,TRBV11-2,ASSLVKGRTFDGYT
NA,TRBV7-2,ASSADCEQY
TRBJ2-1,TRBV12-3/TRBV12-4,ASSPKDEQF
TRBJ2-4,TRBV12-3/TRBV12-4,ASSISLAGFIQY
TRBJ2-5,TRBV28,ASRLDIQLY
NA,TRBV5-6,ASSPGHRNEQY
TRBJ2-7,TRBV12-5,ASGPPGPVYEQY
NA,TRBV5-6,ASSFRQGVETQY
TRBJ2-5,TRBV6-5,ASSYGLGSGGLQETQY
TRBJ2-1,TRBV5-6,ASTTRRRGIRVEQF
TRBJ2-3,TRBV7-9,ASSYGGLNTDTQY
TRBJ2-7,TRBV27,ASSLYGGHYEQY
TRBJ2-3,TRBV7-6,ASSLEAVPGTDTQY
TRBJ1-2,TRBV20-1,SARGNRDGGGYT